These T cell receptor beta chains were read from a single sample in a study of human T cells and chemical hapten exposure. TCRdb fed the RACE reads into MiXCR, producing one record per CDR3 protein. The sample consists of 80,000 to 100,000 distinct CDR3 sequences, about 10% of them appearing once. Sample: whole blood, taken in connection with sensitization to the hapten diphenylcyclopropenone (DPC). These receptors originate from a woman aged 45-65 years with alopecia areata. Some clones in this sample may be carry-over from other donors' samples. The CDR3 runs from the conserved cysteine through the conserved F or W. The D gene is left open where the match is weak. Only part of the rows carry a size: once, few, many, or a class if the clone is expanded.

J gene	D gene	clone size	V gene	CDR3 protein	CDR3 DNA
TRBJ1-4	.	many	TRBV6-6	CASSWDTRLGGEKLFF	TGTGCCAGCAGTTGGGACACCCGGTTAGGTGGTGAAAAACTGTTTTTT
TRBJ2-1	TRBD2	medium-sized	TRBV20-1	CSARVAGGPSNEQFF	TGCAGTGCTAGAGTAGCGGGAGGGCCCAGCAATGAGCAGTTCTTC
TRBJ1-1	.	many	TRBV7-2	CASSLSWRDTEAFF	TGTGCCAGCAGCTTATCATGGAGAGACACTGAAGCTTTCTTT
TRBJ1-1	.	few	TRBV18	CASSPYTEVMNTEAFF	TGTGCCAGCTCACCTTACACGGAGGTAATGAACACTGAAGCTTTCTTT
TRBJ1-1	TRBD1	few	TRBV30	CASLTGGQAFF	TGTGCCTCCTTAACAGGGGGCCAGGCTTTCTTT
TRBJ1-5	.	many	TRBV12-3/TRBV12-4	CASSLSRGPQHF	TGTGCCAGCAGTTTATCCCGCGGGCCACAGCATTTT
TRBJ1-6	.	few	TRBV4-3	CASSQDRSRALHF	TGCGCCAGCAGCCAAGATCGTTCCAGGGCCCTCCACTTT
TRBJ2-1	.	.	TRBV14	CASSQAGVRGNEQFF	TGTGCCAGCAGCCAAGCGGGAGTAAGGGGCAATGAGCAGTTCTTC
TRBJ2-2	TRBD1	many	TRBV5-1	CASSAGQGRVFSLFF	TGCGCCAGCAGCGCGGGACAGGGGCGAGTTTTTTCGCTGTTTTTT
TRBJ1-1	.	.	TRBV12-3/TRBV12-4	CASSSAGGSNTEAFF	TGTGCCAGCAGTTCCGCCGGGGGGAGTAACACTGAAGCTTTCTTT
TRBJ2-1	TRBD2	.	TRBV18	CASSLGAGGGDEQFF	TGTGCCAGCTCCCTCGGGGCGGGAGGTGGCGATGAGCAGTTCTTC
TRBJ2-4	TRBD1	many	TRBV20-1	CSAATGAAKNIQYF	TGCAGTGCTGCGACAGGGGCGGCCAAAAACATTCAGTACTTC
TRBJ1-4	TRBD1	.	TRBV18	CASSPGQENEKLFF	TGTGCCAGCTCACCTGGACAGGAGAATGAAAAACTGTTTTTT
TRBJ2-1	TRBD1	many	TRBV3-1	CASRDRNEQFF	TGTGCCAGCAGGGACAGGAACGAGCAGTTCTTC
TRBJ2-7	.	many	TRBV12-3/TRBV12-4	CASRGAGRPYEQYF	TGTGCCAGCAGGGGAGCGGGCCGGCCCTACGAGCAGTACTTC
TRBJ2-2	.	many	TRBV29-1	CSVRAGTPTGELFF	TGCAGCGTTCGAGCCGGGACTCCCACCGGGGAGCTGTTTTTT
TRBJ2-6	.	many	TRBV7-6	CASSKRRGLGSGANVLTF	TGTGCCAGCAGCAAGCGACGGGGACTGGGCTCTGGGGCCAACGTCCTGACTTTC
TRBJ2-5	.	.	TRBV5-1	CASSLDVGTQETQYF	TGCGCCAGCAGCTTGGATGTCGGTACTCAAGAGACCCAGTACTTC
TRBJ2-7	TRBD2	.	TRBV11-1	CASSWREIAYEQYF	TGTGCCAGCAGCTGGCGGGAGATCGCCTACGAGCAGTACTTC
TRBJ2-5	.	few	TRBV7-2	CASSPRPSETQYF	TGTGCCAGCAGTCCCCGGCCGTCGGAGACCCAGTACTTC
TRBJ2-7	.	few	TRBV5-1	CASSLKGDGRKNEQYF	TGCGCCAGCAGCTTGAAAGGGGACGGTAGGAAGAACGAGCAGTACTTC